The present T cell receptor (beta chain) was sequenced within a study of CD8 T cells in Susac syndrome (dated by TCRdb to about 2019). Broadly, across the study: Among the sequenced Susac syndrome patients, about 6 had clinically active disease and roughly 8 were in clinical remission. At blood withdrawal, Susac syndrome patients were therapy-naive, treated with corticosteroids (with IVIg additionally given to some), or treated with IVIg alone. Repertoire sequencing was used to test whether CD8+ T cell activation and differentiation in Susac syndrome was antigen driven.

RNA was extracted using the RNeasy kit, and 0.5 to 1 microgram was reverse transcribed with random hexamers. The immunoSEQ multiplex PCR assay, which covers 54 Vbeta and 13 Jbeta segments, was used to amplify TCR beta CDR3 regions. Bias from PCR amplification was corrected by using a synthetic template baseline for primer optimization and for computational correction. The study's own analysis went as follows. Reads were annotated to V, D and J genes per IMGT and analyzed with immunoSEQ Analyzer, keeping only productive sequences. Clonality was computed as one minus Shannon entropy normalized by log2 of the number of productive unique sequences. For each patient and control, public and private clones were evaluated among the 100 most prevalent clones. Clones were defined as Susac-specific if absent from the healthy and MS cohorts, from 1052 published viral clones and from other ImmuneACCESS disease sequences. In-frame beta chains were kept once TCRdb had trimmed the public reads at Q25 with fastp and called clones with MiXCR. Identical CDR3 protein sequences are pooled into one entry, listed with their most common genes and DNA. TCRdb's processing, not the authors', yielded these V and J calls. This sample has tens of thousands of distinct CDR3 sequences in its table, and roughly 93% of those were observed once. Of the sample, around 0.15% falls within the top ten clones.

Inclusive of the bounding cysteine and phenylalanine, the CDR3 is 14 residues long. Left in the record is the CDR3 DNA by itself, 42 bases read in frame from the first base. V sheds 3 bases and J sheds 1 base, leaving 7 bases between their ends. For CDR1 and CDR2, the germline V gene (reference sequence) lists DFQATT and SNEGSKA. As regards this clonotype: The specificity of this receptor is unknown. Qualities for individual bases were not recorded, and no much larger clone is one base off.

Peripheral blood CD8+ and CD4+ T cells from healthy donors, Susac syndrome patients and multiple sclerosis patients were profiled by high-throughput TCR beta sequencing. The Susac syndrome patients fulfilled recently defined diagnostic criteria for either definite or probable disease. CD8+ TEMRA cells were enriched by FACS, while bulk CD8+ and CD4+ T cells were purified by magnetic negative isolation. Blood was collected in EDTA tubes and processed within 24 hours, with PBMCs isolated through density gradient centrifugation. PBMCs intended for TCR sequencing were cryopreserved in liquid nitrogen and were subsequently thawed in a 37 degrees C water bath. A purity of at least 90% was achieved for sorted or isolated CD4+, CD8+ and CD8+ TEMRA cells. Beyond this particular receptor, the publication reports: In patients with Susac syndrome, the CD4+ T cell repertoire showed no detectable clonal expansion. The TCR sequencing and HLA analysis was acknowledged to have included a relatively small number of individuals.

The chain joins TRBV20-1 to TRBJ1-6; the D gene is perhaps TRBD1, from 5 matching bases. This sequence originates from a human donor with Susac syndrome. Specimen: CD4+ T cells from PBMCs. The bases read TGCAGTGCTAGGCCAGGGTCCTATAATTCACCCCTCCACTTT. This is translated as CSARPGSYNSPLHF.